The 32 T cell receptor beta chains presented below share a single source sample, sequenced in a study of OX40 agonist ivuxolimab in advanced cancers. Measured with immunoSEQ multiplex PCR; TCRdb has only the in-frame clones, and not every one. The sample records about 97,000 clones, 70% to 90% being singletons. Sequencing was performed on CD4+ or CD8+ T cells sorted from blood, taken in a trial of the OX40 agonist ivuxolimab. These receptors all come from an adult with an advanced solid tumor such as melanoma, head and neck, liver or kidney cancer.

The gene calls are TRBV27 and TRBJ2-5, with 9 bases fitting TRBD1. The CDR3 spans 18 residues. J gave up 4 bases and V 3 bases, and 15 bases lay outside the gene matches. The germline V gene has CDR1 MNHEY and CDR2 SMNVEV (reference sequence). This CDR3 is CASSFHPTGGVLRETQYF. CDR3 coding DNA: TGTGCCAGCAGTTTTCACCCGACAGGGGGGGTTTTAAGAGAGACCCAGTACTTC.

This chain connects TRBV5-1 to TRBJ1-1; D perhaps matches TRBD1 (6 bases). The V gene's germline CDR1 is SGHRS and CDR2 YFSETQ. The CDR3 spans 13 residues. V shed 2 bases and J shed 4 bases, with 9 bases lying between them. The CDR3 sequence: CASSFTGPTEAFF. CDR3 bases: TGCGCCAGCAGCTTCACAGGGCCCACTGAAGCTTTCTTT.

Comments on this clone: Relative to the germline gene, one junction end is altered; a read error may explain this. The rearrangement joins TRBV6-1 to TRBJ1-2; D may be TRBD1 (6 bases). CDR1 is MNHNS, CDR2 SASEGT, per germline. The CDR3 contains 14 residues. As DNA, the CDR3 is TGTGCCAGCGGGGCGACAGGAGCTAATTATGGCTACACCTTC. This gives the protein CASGATGANYGYTF.

This clone is termed medium-sized. The genes are TRBV2 and TRBJ2-7, with TRBD2 identical over 8 bases. The length of the CDR3 is 14 residues. V was clipped by 6 bases and J by 6 bases; unmatched bases: 10. The germline V gene encodes CDR1 SNHLY and CDR2 FYNNEI. The CDR3 region is CASRPGLGLLEQYF. The CDR3 DNA sequence: TGTGCCAGCAGACCGGGACTAGGTCTTCTCGAGCAGTACTTC.

This clone was seen a single time. The chain employs TRBV6-5 and TRBJ1-3; 9 positions match TRBD1. The CDR3 is 15 amino acids. In germline, CDR1 is MNHEY, CDR2 SVGAGI. J lost 1 base, V lost 6 bases, and 4 bases had no gene match. The CDR3 DNA is TGTGCCAGCAGAACAGGGGGCTGGTCTGGAAACACCATATATTTT. Translation gives CASRTGGWSGNTIYF.

V and J are TRBV7-9 and TRBJ2-2, with 9 nucleotides matching TRBD2. Trimming at V came to 2 bases and at J to 5 bases, leaving 9 bases not matched to a gene. The length of the CDR3 is 17 residues. Germline V gene sequence: CDR1 SEHNR, CDR2 FQNEAQ (reference sequence). CDR3 in amino acids: CASSLSSGGSLTGELFF. For the CDR3, the DNA is TGTGCCAGCAGCTTAAGTAGCGGGGGAAGTCTAACCGGGGAGCTGTTTTTT. Full variable domain (remainder filled in from reference TRBV7-9 and TRBJ2-2): DTGVSQNPRHKITKRGQNVTFRCDPISEHNRLYWYRQTLGQGPEFLTYFQNEAQLEKSRLLSDRFSAERPKGSFSTLEIQRTEQGDSAMYLCASSLSSGGSLTGELFFGEGSRLTVL.

This clone came up a few times. The gene calls are TRBV6-6 and TRBJ2-2; D is unclear. CDR3 length equals 15 residues. Between the trimmed V and J ends, which lost 0 bases and 5 bases, there was a span of 10 bases. Per the germline V gene, CDR1 is MNHNY and CDR2 is SVGAGI (reference sequence). The CDR3 DNA reads TGTGCCAGCAGTTACTCCGGGCCCGCGACCGGGGAGCTGTTTTTT. Its protein is CASSYSGPATGELFF.

The chain is built from TRBV27 and TRBJ2-2; the match to TRBD1 covers 8 bases. The CDR3 spans 20 residues. In germline, CDR1 is MNHEY, CDR2 SMNVEV (reference sequence). V lost 2 bases and J lost 0; bases outside the gene matches: 14. This chain's CDR3 is CASSLTGLGTGYANTGELFF. For the CDR3, the DNA is TGTGCCAGCAGTTTAACAGGCTTGGGGACAGGTTACGCGAACACCGGGGAGCTGTTTTTT.

This chain uses TRBV4-1 with TRBJ2-5; TRBD2 agrees at 12 bases. CDR3 length: 15 amino acids. Germline loops: CDR1 MGHRA, CDR2 YSYEKL. J lost 13 bases, V lost 2 bases, and 11 bases had no gene match. In DNA form, the CDR3 reads TGCGCCAGCAGCCAATTCCTGACTAGCGGGGGCGAATCGTACTTC. Encoded protein: CASSQFLTSGGESYF.

J is TRBJ2-5 and V is TRBV5-1, with D hard to call. Germline CDR1 reads SGHRS; CDR2 reads YFSETQ. The CDR3 spans 10 residues. Trimming took off 5 bases at V and 5 bases at J, with 4 bases between the two ends. CDR3 nucleotides: TGCGCCAGCAGGGCGGAGACCCAGTACTTC. This codes for CASRAETQYF.

The J gene is TRBJ2-7, the V gene TRBV28; 10 positions match TRBD2. The CDR3 is 15 amino acids. J lost 3 bases, V lost 4 bases, and 6 bases had no gene match. Germline lookup yields CDR1 MDHEN and CDR2 SYDVKM. The CDR3 region is CASSSLAGGNYEQYF. CDR3 sequence (DNA): TGTGCCAGCAGTTCTTTAGCGGGGGGAAACTACGAGCAGTACTTC.

This clone was seen more than once but under ten times. The V gene is TRBV5-4, the J gene TRBJ2-1; TRBD1 or TRBD2 may be the D gene (5 bases each). The CDR3 loop spans 15 amino acids. V was pared by 4 bases and J by 4 bases, with 15 bases between. The germline CDR1 and CDR2 sequences are SGHNT and YYREEE (reference sequence). CDR3 DNA: TGTGCCAGCAGCATCCAACTGGGACGTTACAATGAGCAGTTCTTC. Translation: CASSIQLGRYNEQFF.

The rearrangement joins TRBV11-2 to TRBJ1-3; no definite D call. Trimming took 5 bases from V and 0 from J, leaving 8 bases between them. The CDR3 is 14 residues long. Germline CDR1 SGHAT, CDR2 FQNNGV. The CDR3 nucleotides read TGTGCCAGCAGCGGAAGTATCTCTGGAAACACCATATATTTT. Amino acids: CASSGSISGNTIYF. The complete variable domain, with remaining parts taken from reference TRBV11-2 and TRBJ1-3, reads EAGVAQSPRYKIIEKRQSVAFWCNPISGHATLYWYQQILGQGPKLLIQFQNNGVVDDSQLPKDRFSAERLKGVDSTLKIQPAKLEDSAVYLCASSGSISGNTIYFGEGSWLTVV.

The chain combines TRBV18 with TRBJ2-3; D gene ambiguous. Trimming removed 1 base at V and 5 bases at J, with 4 bases between. CDR1 and CDR2 (germline): KGHSH, LQKENI. The CDR3 consists of 12 residues. This chain's CDR3 is CASSPLGDTQYF. The CDR3 DNA reads as TGTGCCAGCTCACCACTCGGAGATACGCAGTATTTT.

This chain joins TRBV19 and TRBJ2-2, with 8 bases that match TRBD1. With V trimmed by 8 bases and J by 1 base, 6 bases remained unmatched. The CDR3 length is 15 residues. Per the germline V gene, CDR1 is LNHDA and CDR2 is SQIVND (reference sequence). This CDR3 is CASSDRGENTGELFF. The CDR3 nucleotides read TGTGCCAGTTCAGACAGGGGCGAGAACACCGGGGAGCTGTTTTTT.

This rearrangement joins TRBV7-9 to TRBJ2-7; D uncertain. V was shortened by 0 bases and J by 2 bases, with 5 bases between the two germline ends. The CDR3 has 13 residues. Germline loops: CDR1 SEHNR, CDR2 FQNEAQ (reference sequence). CDR3 in amino acids: CASSLAGPYEQYF. CDR3 DNA: TGTGCCAGCAGCTTAGCAGGCCCCTACGAGCAGTACTTC.

The genes are TRBV19 and TRBJ2-3; 11 nucleotides line up with TRBD1. Germline V lookup: CDR1 LNHDA, CDR2 SQIVND (reference sequence). The CDR3 has 17 amino acids. Trimming cost V 3 bases and J 4 bases; bases outside gene matches: 9. Written as DNA, the CDR3 is TGTGCCAGTAGTATTAGAGCGGGACAGGGGGATCCAGATACGCAGTATTTT. Translating gives CASSIRAGQGDPDTQYF.

This clone appeared once. The V and J genes are TRBV7-2 and TRBJ2-7; weak D call: TRBD2 (6 bases). Trimming stripped 4 bases from V and 3 bases from J, with 13 bases between. There are 14 residues in the CDR3. Germline V gene sequence: CDR1 SGHTA, CDR2 FQGNSA. CDR3 residues: CASSSSGLNYEQYF. Written as DNA, the CDR3 is TGTGCCAGCAGCTCCTCGGGACTCAACTACGAGCAGTACTTC.

The V call is TRBV4-2, the J call TRBJ2-3; D remains unclear. The CDR3 consists of 15 residues. Germline V gene sequence: CDR1 LGHNA, CDR2 YNFKEQ. Trimming stripped 1 base from V and 1 base from J, with 9 bases between. In DNA form, the CDR3 reads TGTGCCAGCAGCCAAGGGGCCTCGGGCACAGATACGCAGTATTTT. Translated, it gives CASSQGASGTDTQYF.

This clone was counted only a few times. This sequence joins TRBV6-1 and TRBJ2-3; D might be TRBD1 or TRBD2, each matching 7 bases. The CDR3 totals 16 residues. Germline CDR1 MNHNS, CDR2 SASEGT. Trimming took 4 bases from V and 5 from J, leaving 19 bases between them. CDR3 residues: CASSVGRQGGIDTQYF. The CDR3 DNA is TGTGCCAGCAGTGTAGGGAGACAGGGAGGGATAGATACGCAGTATTTT.

The chain employs TRBV21-1 and TRBJ1-1; TRBD1, as called in the table, went unchecked against the DNA. TRBV21-1 is recorded as a pseudogene. The CDR3 is 15 residues long. The CDR3 loop reads CASSIQTGGDTEAFF. CDR3 nucleotides: TGTGCCAGCAGCATACAGACAGGGGGGGACACTGAAGCTTTCTTT.

The V and J genes are TRBV9 and TRBJ2-2; D is uncertain. Trimming stripped 4 bases from V and 6 bases from J, with 10 bases between. Germline-derived CDR1 and CDR2 are SGDLS and YYNGEE. This CDR3 has 13 amino acids. The CDR3 nucleotides are TGTGCCAGCAGCACCAGTGGGGCCGGGGAGCTGTTTTTT. Translated: CASSTSGAGELFF.

The chain has TRBV7-9 and TRBJ2-7; D is possibly TRBD1 (6 bases). Trimming removed 4 bases at V and 3 bases at J, with 10 bases between. The CDR3 extends over 13 amino acids. Per germline, CDR1 SEHNR and CDR2 FQNEAQ (reference sequence). CDR3 loop: CASSSGESYEQYF. Here the CDR3 DNA reads TGTGCCAGCAGCTCAGGGGAAAGCTACGAGCAGTACTTC.

This sequence joins TRBV5-1 and TRBJ2-7, with D tentatively TRBD1 (6 bases). Trimming removed 7 bases from V and 2 bases from J, with 16 bases in between. Germline V lookup: CDR1 SGHRS, CDR2 YFSETQ. The CDR3 contains 14 residues. CDR3 sequence (DNA): TGCGCCAGCGGGCCGACAGGCCTCACCTACGAGCAGTACTTC. Translated, it gives CASGPTGLTYEQYF.

The chain is built from TRBV10-3 and TRBJ2-3; D is possibly TRBD1 (5 bases). CDR1 and CDR2 (germline): ENHRY, SYGVKD. The V gene lost 5 bases and the J gene lost 0 bases, with 9 bases spanning the gap. The CDR3 contains 14 residues. The CDR3 is CAISLRGSTDTQYF. CDR3 nucleotide sequence: TGTGCCATCAGTCTTAGGGGTAGCACAGATACGCAGTATTTT.

The chain is built from TRBV11-2 and TRBJ2-1; 7 nucleotides line up with TRBD2. CDR3 length: 16 amino acids. Germline V gene data show CDR1 as SGHAT and CDR2 as FQNNGV. V lost 1 base, J lost 4 bases, and 7 bases stayed unmatched. The CDR3 loop reads CASSLGSSGWYNEQFF. CDR3 DNA: TGTGCCAGCAGCTTAGGTAGTAGCGGGTGGTACAATGAGCAGTTCTTC.

The chain carries TRBV6-5 and TRBJ1-2; D is perhaps TRBD1 (5 bases). V was shortened by 4 bases and J by 7 bases, with 16 bases between the two germline ends. The CDR3 has 14 amino acids. Germline V CDR1 and CDR2: MNHEY, SVGAGI. CDR3 in amino acids: CASSLAGSGPGYTF. Written as DNA, the CDR3 is TGTGCCAGCAGTTTGGCAGGGTCCGGTCCTGGCTACACCTTC.

The V and J genes are TRBV2 and TRBJ2-7; unclear D gene. The CDR3 has 14 amino acids. With 1 base removed from V and 2 bases from J, the gap between germline ends came to 9 bases. Germline-derived CDR1 and CDR2 are SNHLY and FYNNEI. CDR3 sequence: CASSEERITYEQYF. The CDR3 DNA is TGTGCCAGCAGTGAAGAGCGTATAACCTACGAGCAGTACTTC.

The CDR3 loop is CATGKAGAADNEKLFF. CDR3 coding DNA: TGTGCCACCGGAAAGGCCGGGGCCGCCGATAATGAAAAACTGTTTTTT. The rearrangement uses TRBV30 and TRBJ1-4; D is perhaps TRBD1 (5 bases). V was cut by 8 bases and J by 4 bases, with 23 bases left in between. The germline CDR1 and CDR2 sequences are GTSNPN and SVGIG (reference sequence). This CDR3 contains 16 residues.

This chain uses TRBV6-6 with TRBJ2-7; 9 bases fit TRBD1. V dropped 4 bases and J dropped 3; count of bases not matched to a gene: 4. The CDR3 runs to 14 residues. Germline V gives CDR1 MNHNY, CDR2 SVGAGI (reference sequence). The CDR3 DNA reads as TGTGCCAGCAGTTGGGGACAGGGTTTCTACGAGCAGTACTTC. It codes for CASSWGQGFYEQYF.

This clone was picked up a small number of times. The gene calls are TRBV11-2 and TRBJ1-1; D remains ambiguous. The CDR3 sequence is 13 residues long. V lost 5 bases, J lost 2 bases, and 9 bases lay in between. CDR1 and CDR2 (germline): SGHAT, FQNNGV. The CDR3 bases are TGTGCCAGCAGCAAAAGAGAAAACACTGAAGCTTTCTTT. Amino acid sequence: CASSKRENTEAFF.

The chain joins TRBV7-6 to TRBJ2-1, with TRBD2 matching 7 bases. The germline V gene encodes CDR1 SGHVS and CDR2 FNYEAQ. Trimming took 1 base from V and 9 from J; bases not matched to a gene: 6. This CDR3 is 14 amino acids long. CDR3 DNA: TGTGCCAGCAGCTTAGGCGCTTCGGGAGGTGAGCAGTTCTTC. This sequence encodes CASSLGASGGEQFF.